A selection of T cell receptor beta chains follows, all from one sample in a study of technical replicates of blood from a handful of donors. Produced via immunoSEQ multiplex PCR; TCRdb's table is partial and in-frame only. The repertoire holds about 97,000 clones, with approximately 96% as singletons. Sequencing input: T cells isolated from PBMCs. The origin of the receptors is a human donor in good health. Both conserved end residues are part of each CDR3.

j_call v_call cdr3_aa
TRBJ2-2 TRBV7-3 CASSQTSGRALGELFF
TRBJ2-7 TRBV27 CASSLLASVGYEQYF
TRBJ2-1 TRBV5-6 CASTFYAGHNEQFF
TRBJ2-3 TRBV4-1 CASSQLAYKTAFTDTQYF
TRBJ1-5 TRBV7-8 CASSLGHPNQPQHF
TRBJ2-1 TRBV15 CATSRPRLAGINEQFF
TRBJ2-1 TRBV28 CASSFPYSGSENEQFF
TRBJ2-1 TRBV5-1 CASSLVRGADEQFF
TRBJ2-1 TRBV4-2 CASSQGTSYNEQFF
TRBJ1-1 TRBV5-4 CASSLSQGGRGTEAFF
TRBJ1-4 TRBV7-9 CASSQVGANEKLFF
TRBJ2-3 TRBV11-3 CASSTGTDTQYF
TRBJ2-1 TRBV6-5 CASSYLASGIDNEQFF
TRBJ1-4 TRBV4-2 CASSQGSGVDEKLFF
TRBJ1-1 TRBV30 CAWSVRWGRRGNTEAFF
TRBJ2-7 TRBV29-1 CSVEDLGEGSLHEQYF
TRBJ2-7 TRBV10-3 CASRGGQNYEQYF
TRBJ2-3 TRBV9 CASSVQGGGTTDTQYF
TRBJ2-7 TRBV28 CASSSRDRWSSYEQYF
TRBJ2-7 TRBV11-3 CASGRAGVSYEQYF
TRBJ1-5 TRBV15 CATSRESGTKSNQPQHF
TRBJ2-5 TRBV5-4 CASSTTGAETQYF
TRBJ1-3 TRBV6-5 CASSLTAGAGNTIYF
TRBJ1-1 TRBV7-9 CASSIQGRRNTEAFF
TRBJ1-4 TRBV4-1 CASSRVRVTDINEKLFF
TRBJ2-3 TRBV11-1 CASSSITSGRTDTQYF
TRBJ1-5 TRBV9 CASSGEDRVLGQPQHF
TRBJ2-3 TRBV10-3 CAISEDTQGSDTQYF
TRBJ2-5 TRBV23-1 CASSQSKETGRETQYF
TRBJ2-7 TRBV19 CASKTTGAYEQYF
TRBJ2-7 TRBV7-9 CASSPPGQGVHEQYF
TRBJ2-5 TRBV7-3 CASSLTSLETQYF
TRBJ2-1 TRBV2 CASKRHNEQFF
TRBJ1-1 TRBV6-5 CASSSPRGGGTEAFF
TRBJ1-1 TRBV19 CASSPIAGALNTEAFF
TRBJ2-1 TRBV19 CASSIDTFLNEQFF
TRBJ2-1 TRBV5-4 CASSVRTSNEQFF
TRBJ2-1 TRBV28 CASSLGLALYNEQFF
TRBJ2-1 TRBV2 CASMGTGAEDEQFF
TRBJ2-2 TRBV29-1 CSVEGLAGGPGTGELFF
TRBJ2-3 TRBV7-2 CASSSGLARDTQYF
TRBJ2-7 TRBV6-5 CASRLSLAYEQYF
TRBJ2-7 TRBV11-1 CASSQTLGYEQYF
TRBJ1-5 TRBV10-1 CASPDRVNQPQHF
TRBJ1-1 TRBV5-5 CASSLQGGNTEAFF
TRBJ1-2 TRBV10-3 CAINEGLNYGYTF
TRBJ2-3 TRBV7-9 CASSARLEDTQYF
TRBJ1-1 TRBV10-3 CAIQGGWGTEAFF
TRBJ2-4 TRBV29-1 CSVTSGVNIQYF